Listed below are T cell receptor beta chains from one sample, sequenced in a study of T-cell memory formation after mild COVID-19. MiXCR, applied by TCRdb to the 5' RACE reads, yields one record per CDR3 protein. The sample carries roughly 250,000 distinct CDR3 sequences, over 15% recorded once. Sequencing input: PBMCs or a T cell subset sorted from them (not recorded which). Receptor source: a young man who had mild COVID-19 (a few samples of this study predate the infection). Cell type and time point are not known. Each CDR3 is given with its conserved first and last residue. D genes are given only for firm matches. Size tells how often a clone was seen (once, few, many) or the class of an expanded clone, and some rows leave it out.

>-|TRBJ2-1|-|TRBV6-5|16
TGTGCCAGCCATGGGGGGCGGGGGAGCTCCTACAATGAGCAGTTCTTC
CASHGGRGSSYNEQFF
>many|TRBJ2-3|-|TRBV20-1|14
TGCAGTGCTAGAGAGTGGACGATCACAGATACGCAGTATTTT
CSAREWTITDTQYF
>-|TRBJ1-3|TRBD1|TRBV6-5|14
TGTGCCAGCAGAACGGGACAGGGTGGAAACACCATATATTTT
CASRTGQGGNTIYF
>medium-sized|TRBJ2-2|-|TRBV24-1|15
TGTGCCACCAGTGATGAGAGTAGGACCTCCGGGGAGCTGTTTTTT
CATSDESRTSGELFF
>few|TRBJ2-2|-|TRBV25-1|16
TGTGCCAGCAGTGAATTTCGTCAGGGGAACACCGGGGAGCTGTTTTTT
CASSEFRQGNTGELFF
>few|TRBJ2-3|TRBD1|TRBV24-1|13
TGTGCCACCGAGGGACAGGGGGCAGATACGCAGTATTTT
CATEGQGADTQYF
>-|TRBJ2-2|-|TRBV7-2|15
TGTGCCAGCAGCTTTCCCGACAGGCTCACCGGGGAGCTGTTTTTT
CASSFPDRLTGELFF
>few|TRBJ1-2|-|TRBV6-5|12
TGTGCCAGCAGTTACCTGGGGTATGGCTACACCTTC
CASSYLGYGYTF
>few|TRBJ1-2|TRBD1|TRBV4-1|15
TGCGCCAGCAGCCAAGAACTACAGGGGGTCGGTGGCTACACCTTC
CASSQELQGVGGYTF
>-|TRBJ2-3|-|TRBV5-6|15
TGTGCCAGCGGGACCGCGACTAGTCTTGAAGATACGCAGTATTTT
CASGTATSLEDTQYF
>-|TRBJ2-2|-|TRBV2|14
TGTGCCAGCACCGGGGGTGGAAACACCGGGGAGCTGTTTTTT
CASTGGGNTGELFF
>few|TRBJ1-6|-|TRBV20-1|16
TGCAGTGCTAGAGAACGGGGGGTAACCTATAATTCACCCCTCCACTTT
CSARERGVTYNSPLHF
>-|TRBJ1-2|TRBD1|TRBV7-2|16
TGTGCCAGCAGCTTTAATTCGGGACAGGGATACTATGGCTACACCTTC
CASSFNSGQGYYGYTF
>few|TRBJ2-3|-|TRBV27|13
TGTGCCAGCAGTCGGACACGGACAGATACGCAGTATTTT
CASSRTRTDTQYF
>few|TRBJ2-7|TRBD1|TRBV5-1|15
TGCGCCAGCAGTCAGACAGGGGGGCAAGGCTACGAGCAGTACTTC
CASSQTGGQGYEQYF
>few|TRBJ1-5|-|TRBV12-3/TRBV12-4|13
TGTGCCAGCAGTTTAGGGGGGGCTCAGCCCCAGCATTTT
CASSLGGAQPQHF
>-|TRBJ2-5|-|TRBV10-3|13
TGTGCCATCAGTGATATGTCCCAAGAGACCCAGTACTTC
CAISDMSQETQYF
>few|TRBJ2-7|TRBD2|TRBV12-3/TRBV12-4|13
TGTGCCAGCAACCCGGCGGGGGCCTACGAGCAGTACTTC
CASNPAGAYEQYF
>many|TRBJ2-3|-|TRBV11-2|14
TGTGCCAGCAGCTTAGACAGGAGCACAGATACGCAGTATTTT
CASSLDRSTDTQYF
>-|TRBJ2-3|-|TRBV11-2|14
TGTGCCAGCAGCCGGAGGGGACTCCGGGATACGCAGTATTTT
CASSRRGLRDTQYF
>-|TRBJ2-7|TRBD1|TRBV10-3|16
TGTGCCATCAGTGAGCCGGGACAGGGGGGTTCCTACGAGCAGTACTTC
CAISEPGQGGSYEQYF
>few|TRBJ1-1|TRBD1|TRBV28|14
TGTGCCAGCAGGACAGGGCTCATGAACACTGAAGCTTTCTTT
CASRTGLMNTEAFF
>-|TRBJ2-1|-|TRBV11-2|15
TGTGCCAGCAGGGGGGCGACGGTCTCCTACAATGAGCAGTTCTTC
CASRGATVSYNEQFF
>-|TRBJ2-2|-|TRBV4-3|13
TGCGCCAGCAGCCAACCAGGAGCCGGGGAGCTGTTTTTT
CASSQPGAGELFF
>once|TRBJ1-2|-|TRBV7-3|11
TGTGCCAGCTTACTGTGGTACGGCTACACCTTC
CASLLWYGYTF
>few|TRBJ2-1|TRBD1|TRBV7-9|15
TGTGCCAGCAGCTGGGACAGGCTGTCCTACAATGAGCAGTTCTTC
CASSWDRLSYNEQFF
>few|TRBJ2-3|-|TRBV29-1|14
TGCAGCGTTGGGGCAGGGACTAGCACAGATACGCAGTATTTT
CSVGAGTSTDTQYF
>many|TRBJ1-5|-|TRBV7-9|13
TGTGCCAGCAGCTTACAGGGCAATCAGCCCCAGCATTTT
CASSLQGNQPQHF
>-|TRBJ2-3|TRBD2|TRBV2|16
TGTGCCAGCATACCCCTTGGCGGGGGTGGGACAGATACGCAGTATTTT
CASIPLGGGGTDTQYF
>few|TRBJ2-5|-|TRBV6-6|14
TGTGCCAGCAGTACCCGCGCGGACCAAGAGACCCAGTACTTC
CASSTRADQETQYF
>-|TRBJ1-1|-|TRBV10-3|13
TGTGCCATCAGTGATGCGACAAACACTGAAGCTTTCTTT
CAISDATNTEAFF